A selection of T cell receptor beta chains follows, all from one sample in a study of T cell responses to AZD1222 COVID-19 vaccine. Libraries were prepared by immunoSEQ multiplex PCR; TCRdb keeps only in-frame clonotypes and omits some of them. The sample gives about 90,000 clones, 70% to 90% of which show up once; about 6% is in the top ten. Specimen: peripheral blood, collected on day 0 of AZD1222 vaccination. Receptor source: an adult in good health. Both conserved end residues are part of each CDR3. A D gene is named only where the DNA matches it firmly. Some rows have no size entry. The others give once, few or many, or a class for an expanded clone.

TRBJ1-4 | . | 15 | TRBV3-1/TRBV3-2 | TRBD1 | CASSLNPGTGEKLFF | TGTGCCAGCAGCCTGAATCCCGGGACAGGGGAAAAACTGTTTTTT
TRBJ1-1 | . | 14 | TRBV18 | . | CASSRPGGNTEAFF | TGTGCCAGCTCGCGACCGGGAGGGAACACTGAAGCTTTCTTT
TRBJ1-2 | . | 13 | TRBV3-1/TRBV3-2 | TRBD1 | CASSPDRVSGYTF | TGTGCCAGCAGCCCTGACAGGGTCAGCGGCTACACCTTC
TRBJ2-3 | . | 15 | TRBV30 | TRBD2 | CAWSTGTSTAGTQYF | TGTGCCTGGAGTACTGGGACTAGCACTGCAGGCACGCAGTATTTT
TRBJ1-1 | . | 16 | TRBV7-9 | . | CASSPDFQGMNTEVFF | TGTGCCAGCAGCCCGGATTTCCAGGGTATGAACACTGAAGTTTTCTTT
TRBJ2-5 | . | 13 | TRBV5-4 | . | CASSFSAQETQYF | TGTGCCAGCAGCTTTTCGGCCCAAGAGACCCAGTACTTC
TRBJ2-2 | . | 11 | TRBV3-1/TRBV3-2 | . | CASQGTGELFF | TGTGCCAGCCAGGGAACCGGGGAGCTGTTTTTT
TRBJ1-1 | once | 15 | TRBV18 | . | CASSPPVGADTEAFF | TGTGCCAGCTCACCACCGGTAGGTGCGGATACTGAAGCTTTCTTT
TRBJ2-3 | . | 16 | TRBV7-9 | TRBD1 | CASSHQQGAFTDTQYF | TGTGCCAGCAGCCACCAGCAGGGGGCTTTCACAGATACGCAGTATTTT
TRBJ2-7 | . | 15 | TRBV5-6 | . | CASSLVVGPSYEQYF | TGTGCCAGCAGCTTGGTCGTCGGGCCATCCTACGAGCAGTACTTC
TRBJ2-7 | . | 15 | TRBV19 | . | CASSIAPGAQYEQYF | TGTGCCAGTAGTATAGCCCCAGGGGCCCAATACGAGCAGTACTTC
TRBJ1-1 | . | 15 | TRBV7-3 | . | CASSLTGVPRTEAFF | TGTGCCAGCAGCTTAACGGGGGTACCTAGGACTGAAGCTTTCTTT
TRBJ1-4 | few | 15 | TRBV5-1 | TRBD1 | CASSRDSATNEKLFF | TGCGCCAGCAGCCGGGACAGTGCAACTAATGAAAAACTGTTTTTT
TRBJ2-2 | . | 15 | TRBV3-1/TRBV3-2 | . | CASSQGRGNTGELFF | TGTGCCAGCAGCCAAGGACGAGGGAACACCGGGGAGCTGTTTTTT
TRBJ1-2 | . | 14 | TRBV28 | TRBD1 | CASTQEGTGDGYTF | TGTGCCAGCACCCAGGAGGGGACAGGTGACGGCTACACCTTC
TRBJ1-1 | . | 12 | TRBV6-1 | . | CASSWDNTEAFF | TGTGCCAGCAGTTGGGACAACACTGAAGCTTTCTTT
TRBJ2-3 | . | 14 | TRBV14 | TRBD2 | CASSPGLARDTQYF | TGTGCCAGCAGCCCTGGACTAGCGCGAGATACGCAGTATTTT
TRBJ1-4 | . | 13 | TRBV28 | . | CASSLTYNEKLFF | TGTGCCAGCAGTCTCACATATAATGAAAAACTGTTTTTT
TRBJ1-2 | . | 15 | TRBV5-1 | . | CASSLAEGEEDGYTF | TGCGCCAGCAGCTTGGCCGAAGGGGAAGAGGATGGCTACACCTTC
TRBJ1-1 | . | 14 | TRBV2 | TRBD1 | CASTTQGVGTEAFF | TGTGCCAGCACTACACAGGGGGTGGGAACTGAAGCTTTCTTT
TRBJ2-2 | . | 16 | TRBV9 | . | CASSVARGANTGELFF | TGTGCCAGCAGCGTAGCGCGGGGAGCGAACACCGGGGAGCTGTTTTTT
TRBJ2-1 | . | 14 | TRBV7-2 | . | CASKDSQGGDEQFF | TGTGCCAGCAAGGATAGTCAGGGGGGCGATGAGCAGTTCTTC
TRBJ2-3 | . | 16 | TRBV24-1 | . | CATSDSGQTSTDTQYF | TGTGCCACCAGTGATTCCGGACAGACTAGCACAGATACGCAGTATTTT
TRBJ1-5 | once | 16 | TRBV28 | . | CASSRMGGGSNQPQHF | TGTGCCAGCAGCCGCATGGGGGGTGGTAGCAATCAGCCCCAGCATTTT
TRBJ2-6 | few | 18 | TRBV28 | TRBD1 | CASSFVWDRASGANVLTF | TGTGCCAGCAGTTTCGTCTGGGACAGGGCCTCTGGGGCCAACGTCCTGACTTTC
TRBJ2-3 | . | 13 | TRBV27 | . | CASSPGSTDTQYF | TGTGCCAGCAGCCCGGGGTCCACAGATACGCAGTATTTT
TRBJ2-5 | . | 14 | TRBV28 | . | CASSSVGGSFAQYF | TGTGCCAGCAGCTCGGTGGGGGGCAGTTTTGCCCAGTACTTC
TRBJ2-3 | . | 17 | TRBV27 | . | CASRRRGREVGTDTQYF | TGTGCCAGCAGACGACGGGGCAGGGAAGTTGGGACAGATACGCAGTATTTT
TRBJ2-2 | . | 14 | TRBV19 | TRBD1 | CASSNRQGSGELFF | TGTGCCAGTAGTAACCGACAGGGTTCCGGGGAGCTGTTTTTT
TRBJ2-1 | . | 14 | TRBV28 | . | CASSLRGSYNEQFF | TGTGCCAGCAGTTTACGTGGGTCCTACAATGAGCAGTTCTTC
TRBJ2-7 | . | 14 | TRBV6-6 | . | CASLRYGRNYEQYF | TGTGCCAGCCTCCGATATGGGAGAAACTACGAGCAGTACTTC
TRBJ2-7 | once | 12 | TRBV28 | . | CASIDTTYEQYF | TGTGCCAGCATCGACACAACCTACGAGCAGTACTTC
TRBJ2-1 | . | 16 | TRBV11-3 | TRBD2 | CASSLGETSGYNEQFF | TGTGCCAGCAGCTTAGGGGAGACTAGCGGCTACAATGAGCAGTTCTTC
TRBJ2-2 | few | 12 | TRBV2 | . | CASTPFDGELFF | TGTGCCAGCACCCCGTTTGACGGGGAGCTGTTTTTT
TRBJ1-6 | . | 16 | TRBV28 | . | CASTGPLGPGNSPLHF | TGTGCCAGCACCGGCCCCCTTGGACCGGGTAATTCACCCCTCCACTTT
TRBJ1-2 | . | 15 | TRBV3-1/TRBV3-2 | TRBD1 | CASSQELRDRDGYTF | TGTGCCAGCAGCCAAGAACTCCGGGACAGGGACGGCTACACCTTC
TRBJ2-7 | . | 15 | TRBV7-2 | TRBD1 | CASSSWTGRGYEQYF | TGTGCCAGCAGCTCGTGGACAGGTAGGGGATACGAGCAGTACTTC